This is a list of T cell receptor beta chains from one sample in a study of shared clonotypes between healthy human individuals. The method was immunoSEQ multiplex PCR; TCRdb's version includes in-frame clones alone and lacks a portion of them. The data show about 820,000 clones, with 90% to 95% seen just once and 24% held by the top ten. Sample: naive CD8+ T cells sorted from blood. Every receptor here comes from a man aged 25 to 40 in good health. Both conserved end residues are part of each CDR3. Fields, in order: CDR3 protein, V gene.

cdr3_aa: CSVHRDNQYNEQFF
v_call: TRBV29-1

cdr3_aa: CASSFGRLYGYTF
v_call: TRBV28

cdr3_aa: CAWSVGTAFSYEQYF
v_call: TRBV30

cdr3_aa: CASSFGGNEQFF
v_call: TRBV27

cdr3_aa: CATSRDRSYEQYF
v_call: TRBV15

cdr3_aa: CAWSVGRGNQPQHF
v_call: TRBV30

cdr3_aa: CASSPLESGFYGYTF
v_call: TRBV27

cdr3_aa: CASTRTRLNEKLFF
v_call: TRBV11-2

cdr3_aa: CASSYPVDRVLHEQYF
v_call: TRBV6-6

cdr3_aa: CSVADYELYNEQFF
v_call: TRBV29-1

cdr3_aa: CASSDRNYNEQFF
v_call: TRBV11-2

cdr3_aa: CASGQISTDTQYF
v_call: TRBV5-5

cdr3_aa: CASSFFTQGTQYNEQFF
v_call: TRBV28

cdr3_aa: CASSEYAGGVKIGELFF
v_call: TRBV25-1

cdr3_aa: CASSAWGSGYEQYF
v_call: TRBV6-1

cdr3_aa: CASSLSDSSDTEAFF
v_call: TRBV7-9

cdr3_aa: CSVEDSQGSVYNEQFF
v_call: TRBV29-1

cdr3_aa: CASSISPSDRGRGNQPQHF
v_call: TRBV19

cdr3_aa: CASSPGTSGSNEQFF
v_call: TRBV7-2

cdr3_aa: CASSGLQHSGANVLTF
v_call: TRBV28

cdr3_aa: CASSPRDRVSYNEQFF
v_call: TRBV7-3

cdr3_aa: CASDHSGRRTGELFF
v_call: TRBV7-9

cdr3_aa: CASSLSWGDFDYGYTF
v_call: TRBV27

cdr3_aa: CAISGQRVNSYEQYF
v_call: TRBV10-3

cdr3_aa: CASSQDSGSDTQYF
v_call: TRBV14

cdr3_aa: CASSLDLDTQYF
v_call: TRBV7-9

cdr3_aa: CASSPRDSTGYGYTF
v_call: TRBV7-9

cdr3_aa: CASSQGDRGNYGYTF
v_call: TRBV4-2

cdr3_aa: CASSLALAGGEQYF
v_call: TRBV7-2

cdr3_aa: CAISEPTSGMGSETQYF
v_call: TRBV10-3

cdr3_aa: CASSEGEDDIQYF
v_call: TRBV6-1

cdr3_aa: CASSTIGGLAFYEQFF
v_call: TRBV6-4

cdr3_aa: CAWSAGAAGNQPQHF
v_call: TRBV30

cdr3_aa: CASSLISGGAWLAFF
v_call: TRBV7-8

cdr3_aa: CATAIGGAQYNEQFF
v_call: TRBV5-5

cdr3_aa: CASSPPNEKLFF
v_call: TRBV18

cdr3_aa: CSTRGWDRAPQETQYF
v_call: TRBV29-1

cdr3_aa: CASSQDWTGPYEQYF
v_call: TRBV4-3

cdr3_aa: CASSLAGTGLSYEQHF
v_call: TRBV11-2

cdr3_aa: CASSPDSSREQYF
v_call: TRBV5-6

cdr3_aa: CASSKCRVQGYTF
v_call: TRBV21-1

cdr3_aa: CASSSNAWDTQPTGELFF
v_call: TRBV13

cdr3_aa: CASSSTRSDTGELFF
v_call: TRBV11-2

cdr3_aa: CASSLEGATDTQYF
v_call: TRBV5-1

cdr3_aa: CASGAGGYSNQPQHF
v_call: TRBV19

cdr3_aa: CASSLLEGPPDTQYF
v_call: TRBV5-6

cdr3_aa: CASGPPSVNEQFF
v_call: TRBV2

cdr3_aa: CASSYDMDGPNQPQHF
v_call: TRBV6-6

cdr3_aa: CASSHGFGENEQFF
v_call: TRBV4-1

cdr3_aa: CASSVRDNEQFF
v_call: TRBV9